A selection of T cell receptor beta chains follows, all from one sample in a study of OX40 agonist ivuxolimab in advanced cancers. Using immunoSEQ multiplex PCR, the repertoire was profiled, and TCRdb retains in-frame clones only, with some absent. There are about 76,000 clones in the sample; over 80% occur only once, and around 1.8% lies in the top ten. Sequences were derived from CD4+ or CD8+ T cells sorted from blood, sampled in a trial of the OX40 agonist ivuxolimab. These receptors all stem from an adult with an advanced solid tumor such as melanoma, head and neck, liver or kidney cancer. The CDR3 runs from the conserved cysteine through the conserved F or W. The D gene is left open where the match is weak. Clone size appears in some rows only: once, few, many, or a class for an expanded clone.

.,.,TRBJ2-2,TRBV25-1,CASSEAGKANTGELFF,TGTGCCAGCAGTGAGGCGGGAAAAGCGAACACCGGGGAGCTGTTTTTT
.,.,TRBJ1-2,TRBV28,CASSPPPGGGDYGYTF,TGTGCCAGCAGTCCCCCACCCGGGGGGGGCGACTATGGCTACACCTTC
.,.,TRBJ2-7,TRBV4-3,CASSQRLGPVEQYF,TGCGCCAGCAGCCAAAGGCTAGGCCCGGTCGAGCAGTACTTC
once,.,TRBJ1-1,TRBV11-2,CASTWLQGGEAFF,TGTGCCAGTACCTGGTTACAGGGAGGTGAAGCTTTCTTT
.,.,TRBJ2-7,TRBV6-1,CASSEDILSYEQYF,TGTGCCAGCAGTGAAGACATCCTCTCCTACGAGCAGTACTTC
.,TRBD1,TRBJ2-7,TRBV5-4,CASGRQGDSSYEQYF,TGTGCCAGCGGGAGACAGGGGGATTCCTCCTACGAGCAGTACTTC
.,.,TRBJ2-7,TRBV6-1,CASSLGTGQYEQYF,TGTGCCAGCAGTCTAGGGACGGGACAATACGAGCAGTACTTC
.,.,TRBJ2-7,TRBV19,CASSRQTESYEQYF,TGTGCCAGTAGCCGTCAGACAGAGTCCTACGAGCAGTACTTC
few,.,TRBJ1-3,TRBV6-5,CASSYGDSGNTIYF,TGTGCCAGCAGTTACGGAGACTCTGGAAACACCATATATTTT
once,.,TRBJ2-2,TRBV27,CASSQGRGSGELFF,TGTGCCAGCAGCCAAGGCAGGGGATCCGGGGAGCTGTTTTTT
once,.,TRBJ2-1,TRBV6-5,CASSSQPGGSYNEQFF,TGTGCCAGCAGTTCTCAGCCCGGGGGCTCCTACAATGAGCAGTTCTTC
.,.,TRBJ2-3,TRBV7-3,CASSLGPGPDTQYF,TGTGCCAGCAGCTTAGGCCCAGGCCCAGATACGCAGTATTTT
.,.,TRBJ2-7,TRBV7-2,CASRETMKISYEQYF,TGTGCCAGCAGGGAAACCATGAAGATCTCCTACGAGCAGTACTTC
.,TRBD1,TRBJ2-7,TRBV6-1,CASRTTGGLNEQYF,TGTGCCAGCAGAACTACAGGGGGCTTAAACGAGCAGTACTTC
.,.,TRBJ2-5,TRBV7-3,CASSLNSGNQETQYF,TGTGCCAGCAGCTTAAATTCAGGGAATCAAGAGACCCAGTACTTC
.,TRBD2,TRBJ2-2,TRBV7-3,CASSLVSGTGELFF,TGTGCCAGCAGCTTAGTTAGCGGGACCGGGGAGCTGTTTTTT
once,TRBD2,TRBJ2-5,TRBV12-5,CASAPTSGRVETQYF,TGTGCTAGTGCCCCGACTAGCGGGAGGGTAGAGACCCAGTACTTC
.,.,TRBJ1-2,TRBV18,CASLGAYGYTF,TGTGCCAGCCTTGGAGCCTATGGCTACACCTTC
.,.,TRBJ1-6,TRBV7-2,CASSQVRANNSPLHF,TGTGCCAGCAGTCAAGTACGTGCCAATAATTCACCCCTCCACTTT
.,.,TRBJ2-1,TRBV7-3,CASSLGDEQFF,TGTGCCAGCAGCTTGGGTGATGAGCAGTTCTTC
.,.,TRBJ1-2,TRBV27,CASNTNAANYGYTF,TGTGCCAGCAATACTAATGCAGCTAACTATGGCTACACCTTC
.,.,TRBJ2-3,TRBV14,CASSLGSPRDTQYF,TGTGCCAGCAGCCTGGGGAGCCCAAGGGATACGCAGTATTTT
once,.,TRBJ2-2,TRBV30,CAWSVGRTASTGELFF,TGTGCCTGGAGTGTAGGAAGGACAGCAAGCACCGGGGAGCTGTTTTTT
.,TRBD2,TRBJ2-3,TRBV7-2,CASSLAAAGTDTQYF,TGTGCCAGCAGCCTAGCGGCAGCGGGCACAGATACGCAGTATTTT
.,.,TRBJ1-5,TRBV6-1,CASNRDRPNQPQHF,TGTGCCAGCAACAGAGACAGGCCAAATCAGCCCCAGCATTTT
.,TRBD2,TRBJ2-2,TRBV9,CASSPTSGGNTGELFF,TGTGCCAGCAGCCCTACTAGCGGGGGGAACACCGGGGAGCTGTTTTTT
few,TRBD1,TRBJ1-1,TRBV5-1,CASSLGTGGLNTEAFF,TGCGCCAGCAGCTTGGGGACAGGGGGCCTGAACACTGAAGCTTTCTTT
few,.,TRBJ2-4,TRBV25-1,CASSSTGLAKNIQYF,TGTGCCAGCAGCAGTACAGGGCTAGCCAAAAACATTCAGTACTTC
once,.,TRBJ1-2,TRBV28,CASRVLRGNYGYTF,TGTGCCAGCAGAGTGTTACGGGGGAACTATGGCTACACCTTC
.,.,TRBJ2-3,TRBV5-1,CASSFRESDTQYF,TGCGCCAGCAGCTTCCGGGAGTCAGATACGCAGTATTTT
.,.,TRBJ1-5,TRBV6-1,CASSEPYQPQHF,TGTGCCAGCAGTGAACCCTATCAGCCCCAGCATTTT
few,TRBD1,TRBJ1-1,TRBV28,CASSSTGVAEAFF,TGTGCCAGCAGTTCCACAGGGGTCGCTGAAGCTTTCTTT
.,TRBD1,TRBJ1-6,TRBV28,CASAGQGTSPLHF,TGTGCCAGCGCCGGACAGGGAACTTCACCCCTCCACTTT
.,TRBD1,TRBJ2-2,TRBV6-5,CASTRDRVAGELFF,TGTGCCAGCACAAGGGACAGGGTGGCCGGGGAGCTGTTTTTT
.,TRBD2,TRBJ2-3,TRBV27,CASSLWAGGADTQYF,TGTGCCAGCAGTTTATGGGCGGGGGGCGCAGATACGCAGTATTTT
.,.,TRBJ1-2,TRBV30,CAWSLGRGGYYGYTF,TGTGCCTGGAGTTTGGGGCGGGGGGGCTACTATGGCTACACCTTC
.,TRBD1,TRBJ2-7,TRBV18,CASSSPTGIVGNEQYF,TGTGCCAGCTCATCTCCGACAGGGATCGTTGGTAACGAGCAGTACTTC
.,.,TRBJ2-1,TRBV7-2,CASSLEGGSYNEQFF,TGTGCCAGCAGCTTAGAAGGAGGCTCCTACAATGAGCAGTTCTTC
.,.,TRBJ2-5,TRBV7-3,CASSSRPPETQYF,TGTGCCAGCAGCTCCAGACCCCCCGAGACCCAGTACTTC
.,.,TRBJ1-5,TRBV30,CAWGDSNQPQHF,TGTGCCTGGGGGGACAGCAATCAGCCCCAGCATTTT
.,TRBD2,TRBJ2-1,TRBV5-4,CASSLVAGSDNEQFF,TGTGCCAGCAGCTTGGTAGCGGGGAGTGACAATGAGCAGTTCTTC
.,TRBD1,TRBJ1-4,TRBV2,CASSATLPGQATNEKLFF,TGTGCCAGCAGTGCAACTCTCCCGGGACAGGCAACTAATGAAAAACTGTTTTTT
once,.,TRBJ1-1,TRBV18,CASSPAENTEAFF,TGTGCCAGCTCACCGGCAGAGAACACTGAAGCTTTCTTT
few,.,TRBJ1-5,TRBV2,CASSGGTYLNQPQHF,TGTGCCAGCAGTGGAGGGACATACCTTAATCAGCCCCAGCATTTT
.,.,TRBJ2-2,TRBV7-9,CASSPVGSPRVSELFF,TGTGCCAGCAGCCCAGTGGGTTCACCCCGGGTTTCGGAGCTGTTTTTT
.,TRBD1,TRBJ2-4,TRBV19,CASSLSRDRVAKNIQYF,TGTGCCAGTTCCCTGTCCCGGGACAGGGTAGCCAAAAACATTCAGTACTTC
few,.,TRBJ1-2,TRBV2,CASSVTGTAGYTF,TGTGCCAGCAGTGTTACCGGGACCGCGGGCTACACCTTC
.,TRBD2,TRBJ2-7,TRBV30,CAWSPRSGTYEQYF,TGTGCCTGGAGTCCTCGTAGCGGGACCTACGAGCAGTACTTC
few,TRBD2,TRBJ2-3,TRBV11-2,CASSLVRLAASTDTQYF,TGTGCCAGCAGCTTAGTACGGCTAGCGGCTAGCACAGATACGCAGTATTTT
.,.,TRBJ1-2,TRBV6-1,CASTNRFGYTF,TGTGCCAGCACTAACAGGTTCGGCTACACCTTC